This T cell receptor beta chain is drawn from a study of identical twins. V was shortened by 5 bases and J by 5 bases, with 24 bases between the two germline ends. The CDR3 is 17 residues long. Template switching created a universal primer site, and the cDNA included unique molecular identifiers. A single record per CDR3 protein comes from TCRdb applying MiXCR to the 5' RACE reads. This sample has roughly 700,000 distinct CDR3 sequences, with 8.6% found just once. These data were likewise used in another study, on yellow fever vaccine responses in identical twins. From that study: The T cell response to vaccination in identical twins was reportedly partly convergent and partly personalized.

The chain recombines TRBV12-3 or TRBV12-4 with TRBJ1-2, with D uncertain. This TCR was sampled from a woman between 18 and 29 years old in good health. Sequenced sample: PBMCs. As DNA, the CDR3 is TGTGCCAGCAGTCAAGACGAATGGGCAGGCGTTTTTTATGGCTACACCTTC. Translation: CASSQDEWAGVFYGYTF.